Detailed here is one T cell receptor (beta chain). This specimen belongs to a study of control samples from healthy donors and cancer patients. There are 15 residues in the CDR3. Trimming pared 3 bases from V and 0 bases from J, leaving 9 bases between. In germline, CDR1 is SNHLY, CDR2 FYNNEI. The protocol was immunoSEQ multiplex PCR, while the TCRdb copy is restricted to in-frame clones and leaves out a portion. In the table there are 75,000 to 90,000 clones, about 89% of which are singletons. This TCR was sampled from a man in his thirties or forties in good health. Material: blood. This rearrangement joins TRBV2 to TRBJ1-5; weak D call: TRBD1 (6 bases). The CDR3 DNA sequence: TGTGCCAGCAGTGACCGGGACATTAGCAATCAGCCCCAGCATTTT. Protein: CASSDRDISNQPQHF.